Listed here are 7 T cell receptor beta chains from one sample, sequenced in a study of blood T cell repertoires in COVID-19 (dated by TCRdb to 2018 to 2021). The library was made by the immunoSEQ multiplex PCR assay. TCRdb took this table from immuneACCESS and kept in-frame rearrangements with V and J called. Such tables lack part of the clones; where checked against another copy, unresolved V genes explain under half of the gap, and the rest is unexplained. This sample is represented by 70,000 or so clones; over 75% of them were singletons. Approximately 10% of the sample goes to the ten largest clones. The specimen was peripheral blood. Receptors originate from a woman under 30 with acute or convalescent COVID-19.

This chain uses TRBV28 with TRBJ1-1; the D gene is possibly TRBD1 (5 bases). V shed 11 bases and J shed 5 bases, with 15 bases lying between them. The CDR3 has 12 amino acids. From germline, CDR1 is MDHEN and CDR2 SYDVKM. Here the CDR3 reads CAVRGGGTEAFF. The CDR3 DNA is TGTGCCGTCCGTGGGGGAGGAACTGAAGCTTTCTTT.

J is TRBJ1-2 and V is TRBV7-8, with no clear D. The germline V and J ends were trimmed by 4 bases and 3 bases, with 12 bases remaining between them. Looked up from germline, CDR1 is SGHVS and CDR2 is FQNEAQ. The CDR3 runs 14 residues. The CDR3 nucleotides read TGTGCCAGCAGCTCGTTGGAGGGTCACTATGGCTACACCTTC. Translating it yields CASSSLEGHYGYTF.

The sample holds a few counts of this clone. The chain links TRBV6-6 to TRBJ2-1; D unresolved. The CDR3 extends over 14 amino acids. The germline CDR1 and CDR2 sequences are MNHNY and SVGAGI (reference sequence). Trimming left V 2 bases short and J 4 bases short, with 9 bases between. The CDR3 DNA reads TGTGCCAGCAGTTACCCCATCAGTTACAATGAGCAGTTCTTC. It is translated as CASSYPISYNEQFF.

The chain carries TRBV2 and TRBJ2-3; D is ambiguous. In germline, CDR1 is SNHLY, CDR2 FYNNEI. The CDR3 is 12 amino acids. The V and J ends lost 3 bases and 4 bases respectively, with 5 bases between them. Written as DNA, the CDR3 is TGTGCCAGCAGTGACACATCAGATACGCAGTATTTT. Its protein product is CASSDTSDTQYF.

The V and J genes are TRBV29-1 and TRBJ2-3, with TRBD2 identical over 14 bases. There are 16 residues in the CDR3. CDR1 is SQVTM and CDR2 is ANQGSEA in the germline V gene. J was trimmed by 5 bases and V by 3 bases; bases with no gene match: 7. The CDR3 protein is CSVEEGLAGAIDTQYF. In DNA form, the CDR3 reads TGCAGCGTTGAGGAGGGACTAGCGGGGGCCATAGATACGCAGTATTTT.

V and J are TRBV30 and TRBJ1-2; D is unclear. There are 14 residues in the CDR3. V gave up 1 base and J gave up 7 bases, with 16 bases separating them. Germline assignment: CDR1 GTSNPN and CDR2 SVGIG (reference sequence). The CDR3 sequence: CAWSARYASLGYTF. The CDR3, as DNA: TGTGCCTGGAGTGCCAGGTACGCATCCCTTGGCTACACCTTC.

The chain has TRBV2 and TRBJ1-1, with D hard to call. The CDR3 is 14 residues long. Looked up from germline, CDR1 is SNHLY and CDR2 is FYNNEI. The V and J ends lost 6 bases and 3 bases respectively, with 14 bases between them. CDR3 in amino acids: CASSRGSGDTEAFF. The CDR3 bases are TGTGCCAGCAGCCGGGGTTCGGGTGACACTGAAGCTTTCTTT.